This TCR beta chain came from a study of shared clonotypes between healthy human individuals. Overall study results and limits: Donor clonotype sharing was expected to depend on sequencing depth.

Each replicate PCR on the sorted subsets used approximately 180 ng DNA (around 31,000 T cell genomes). Measured with immunoSEQ multiplex PCR; TCRdb has only the in-frame clones, and not every one. The sample has about 2.2 million clones; 90% to 95% are singletons. The naive CD8 population came from CD45RO-negative cells selected for CCR7, without terminally differentiated effector memory CD45RA+ cells. There were no recent acute infections or vaccinations among the donors, who were healthy HIV-negative adults. With regard to this clone: Its antigen remains unidentified.

The V and J ends lost 2 bases and 0 bases respectively, with 16 bases between them. Per the germline V gene, CDR1 is GTSNPN and CDR2 is SVGIG (reference sequence). This CDR3 region has 16 residues. V gene TRBV30 combines with J gene TRBJ2-5, with a tentative D call TRBD1 (6 bases). This TCR came from a young man in good health. Some clones in this sample may be carry-over from other donors' samples. The sample comprised naive CD8+ T cells from PBMCs. CDR3 bases: TGTGCCTGGAGTCCCCTACCGACAGGATACCAAGAGACCCAGTACTTC. Residues: CAWSPLPTGYQETQYF.